This is a list of T cell receptor beta chains from one sample in a study of cytomegalovirus exposure and HLA in healthy donors. Data came from immunoSEQ multiplex PCR; TCRdb stores just in-frame clones and leaves some out. The repertoire has roughly 100,000 clones, roughly 70% of them found once; the top ten carry approximately 2.8%. The sequenced sample consisted of PBMCs. The receptors shown here come from a male donor in good health and CMV-seropositive. Each CDR3 is given with its conserved first and last residue. The D gene is left open where the match is weak. Some rows have no size entry. The others give once, few or many, or a class for an expanded clone.

cdr3_aa	cdr3_nt	clone_size	d_call	v_call	j_call
CASSWGQNPYEQYF	TGTGCCAGTAGTTGGGGCCAGAACCCCTACGAGCAGTACTTC	NA	NA	TRBV19	TRBJ2-7
CATPLPRGPYNEQFF	TGCGCCACCCCCCTCCCCCGTGGCCCCTACAATGAGCAGTTCTTC	few	NA	TRBV5-1	TRBJ2-1
CASSLGGGHQPQHF	TGTGCCAGCAGCTTGGGAGGGGGCCATCAGCCCCAGCATTTT	NA	TRBD1	TRBV5-4	TRBJ1-5
CASRATGWATEAFF	TGTGCCAGCAGGGCAACAGGTTGGGCTACTGAAGCTTTCTTT	NA	NA	TRBV2	TRBJ1-1
CASSITGGSYNEQFF	TGCGCCAGCAGTATTACAGGGGGATCCTACAATGAGCAGTTCTTC	NA	TRBD1	TRBV5-1	TRBJ2-1
CASSVGGRGRDAFF	TGTGCCAGCAGCGTAGGTGGGAGGGGTCGTGACGCTTTCTTT	NA	NA	TRBV9	TRBJ1-1
CASSPDRGSNQPQHF	TGTGCCAGCAGCCCCGACCGGGGTAGCAATCAGCCCCAGCATTTT	NA	NA	TRBV6-5	TRBJ1-5
CASSSHRANSPLHF	TGTGCCAGCAGTTCCCACAGAGCAAATTCACCCCTCCACTTT	NA	NA	TRBV28	TRBJ1-6
CASSYAGTSGSYEQYF	TGTGCCAGCAGTTACGCCGGGACTAGCGGCTCCTACGAGCAGTACTTC	once	TRBD2	TRBV6-5	TRBJ2-7
CASSRANYGYTF	TGTGCCAGCAGCAGAGCTAACTATGGCTACACCTTC	NA	NA	TRBV9	TRBJ1-2
CASSAISGRGTGELFF	TGTGCCAGCAGTGCAATCAGCGGGAGAGGGACCGGGGAGCTGTTTTTT	NA	TRBD2	TRBV25-1	TRBJ2-2
CASSLRSGQADTQYF	TGCGCCAGCAGCTTGAGGTCAGGCCAGGCAGATACGCAGTATTTT	NA	NA	TRBV5-1	TRBJ2-3
CASSQELSGGSDTQYF	TGTGCCAGCAGCCAAGAACTAAGCGGGGGCTCAGATACGCAGTATTTT	NA	TRBD2	TRBV4-2	TRBJ2-3
CSVSGQGRYGYTF	TGCAGCGTTTCGGGACAGGGGCGCTATGGCTACACCTTC	NA	TRBD1	TRBV29-1	TRBJ1-2
CASRILAGEVNEQFF	TGTGCCAGTAGAATACTAGCGGGAGAGGTTAATGAGCAGTTCTTC	NA	TRBD2	TRBV19	TRBJ2-1